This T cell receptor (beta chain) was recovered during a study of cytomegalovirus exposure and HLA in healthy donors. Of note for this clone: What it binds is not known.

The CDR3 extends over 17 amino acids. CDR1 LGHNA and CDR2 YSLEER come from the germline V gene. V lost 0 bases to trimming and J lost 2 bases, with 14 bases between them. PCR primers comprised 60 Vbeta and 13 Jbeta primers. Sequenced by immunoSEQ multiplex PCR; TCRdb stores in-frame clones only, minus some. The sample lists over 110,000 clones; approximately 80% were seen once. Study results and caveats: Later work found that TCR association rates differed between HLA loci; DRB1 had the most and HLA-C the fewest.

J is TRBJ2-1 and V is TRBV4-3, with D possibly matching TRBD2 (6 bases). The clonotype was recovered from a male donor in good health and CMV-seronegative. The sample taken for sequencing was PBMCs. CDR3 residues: CASSQDWLAVTYNEQFF. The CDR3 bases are TGCGCCAGCAGCCAAGATTGGTTAGCGGTAACCTACAATGAGCAGTTCTTC.